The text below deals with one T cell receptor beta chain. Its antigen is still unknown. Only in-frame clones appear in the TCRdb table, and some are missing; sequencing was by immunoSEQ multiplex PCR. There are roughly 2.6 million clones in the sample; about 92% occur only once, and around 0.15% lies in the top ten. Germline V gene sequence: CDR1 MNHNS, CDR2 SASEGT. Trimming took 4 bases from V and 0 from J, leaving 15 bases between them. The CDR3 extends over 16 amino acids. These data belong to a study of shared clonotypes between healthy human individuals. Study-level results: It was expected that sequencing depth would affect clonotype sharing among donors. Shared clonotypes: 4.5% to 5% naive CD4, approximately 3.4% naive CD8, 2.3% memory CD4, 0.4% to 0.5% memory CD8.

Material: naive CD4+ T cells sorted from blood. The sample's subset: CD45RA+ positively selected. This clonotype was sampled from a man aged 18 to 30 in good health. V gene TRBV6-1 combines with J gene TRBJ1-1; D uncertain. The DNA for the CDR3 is TGTGCCAGCAGTGTTGGGTTAGGAGCTCTGAACACTGAAGCTTTCTTT. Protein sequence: CASSVGLGALNTEAFF.